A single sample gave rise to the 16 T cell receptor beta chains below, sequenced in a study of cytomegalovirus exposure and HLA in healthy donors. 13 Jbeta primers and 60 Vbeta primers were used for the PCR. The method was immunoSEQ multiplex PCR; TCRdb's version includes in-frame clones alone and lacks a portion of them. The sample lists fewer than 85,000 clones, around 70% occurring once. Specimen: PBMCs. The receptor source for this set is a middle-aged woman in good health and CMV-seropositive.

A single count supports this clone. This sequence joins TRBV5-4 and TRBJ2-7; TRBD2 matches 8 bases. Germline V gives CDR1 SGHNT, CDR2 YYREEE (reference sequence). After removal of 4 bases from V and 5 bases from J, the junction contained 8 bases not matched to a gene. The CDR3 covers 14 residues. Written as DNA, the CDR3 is TGTGCCAGCAGCCTTACGGGAGGGTACCACGAGCAGTACTTC. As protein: CASSLTGGYHEQYF.

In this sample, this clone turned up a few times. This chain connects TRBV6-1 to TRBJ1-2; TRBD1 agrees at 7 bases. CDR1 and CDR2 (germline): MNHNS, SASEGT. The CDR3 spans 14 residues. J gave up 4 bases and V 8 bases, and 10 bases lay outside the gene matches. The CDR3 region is CASQSHRGGYGYTF. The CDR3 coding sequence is TGTGCCAGCCAATCCCACAGGGGAGGCTATGGCTACACCTTC.

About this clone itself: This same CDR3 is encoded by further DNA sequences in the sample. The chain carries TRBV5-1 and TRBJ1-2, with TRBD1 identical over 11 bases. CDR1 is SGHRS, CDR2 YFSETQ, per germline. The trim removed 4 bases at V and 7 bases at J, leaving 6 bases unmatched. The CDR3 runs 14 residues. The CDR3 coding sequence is TGCGCCAGCAGCCTGAAAGGGACAGGGGGTGGCTACACCTTC. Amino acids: CASSLKGTGGGYTF. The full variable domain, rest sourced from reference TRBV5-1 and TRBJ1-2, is KAGVTQTPRYLIKTRGQQVTLSCSPISGHRSVSWYQQTPGQGLQFLFEYFSETQRNKGNFPGRFSGRQFSNSRSEMNVSTLELGDSALYLCASSLKGTGGGYTFGSGTRLTVV.

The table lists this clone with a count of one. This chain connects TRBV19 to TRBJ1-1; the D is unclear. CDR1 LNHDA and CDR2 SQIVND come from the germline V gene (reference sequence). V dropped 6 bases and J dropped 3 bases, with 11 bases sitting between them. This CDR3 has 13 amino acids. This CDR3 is CASREAMYTEAFF. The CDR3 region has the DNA TGTGCCAGTAGGGAGGCGATGTACACTGAAGCTTTCTTT.

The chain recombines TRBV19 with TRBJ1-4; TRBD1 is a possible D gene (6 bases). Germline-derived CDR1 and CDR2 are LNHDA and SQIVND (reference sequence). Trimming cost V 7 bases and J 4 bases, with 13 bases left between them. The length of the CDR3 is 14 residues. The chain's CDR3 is CASTQAGDNEKLFF. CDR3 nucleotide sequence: TGTGCCAGTACCCAGGCAGGGGATAATGAAAAACTGTTTTTT.

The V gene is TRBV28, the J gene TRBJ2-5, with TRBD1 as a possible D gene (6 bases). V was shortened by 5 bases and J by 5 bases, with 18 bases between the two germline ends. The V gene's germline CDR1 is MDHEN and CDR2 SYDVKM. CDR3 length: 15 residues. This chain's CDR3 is CASSPPQGLRETQYF. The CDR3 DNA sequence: TGTGCCAGCAGTCCCCCCCAGGGGTTGAGGGAGACCCAGTACTTC.

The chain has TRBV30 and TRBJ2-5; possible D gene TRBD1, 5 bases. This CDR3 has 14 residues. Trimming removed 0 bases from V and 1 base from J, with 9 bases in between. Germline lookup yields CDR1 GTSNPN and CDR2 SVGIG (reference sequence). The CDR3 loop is CAWSVTTGQETQYF. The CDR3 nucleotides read TGTGCCTGGAGTGTAACTACAGGCCAAGAGACCCAGTACTTC.

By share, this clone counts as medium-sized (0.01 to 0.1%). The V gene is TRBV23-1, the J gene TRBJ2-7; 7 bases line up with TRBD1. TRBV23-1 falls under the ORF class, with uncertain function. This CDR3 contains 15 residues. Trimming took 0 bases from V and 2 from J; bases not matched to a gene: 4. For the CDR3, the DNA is TGCGCCAGCAGTCAATCGACAGGGTATACCTACGAGCAGTACTTC. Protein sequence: CASSQSTGYTYEQYF.

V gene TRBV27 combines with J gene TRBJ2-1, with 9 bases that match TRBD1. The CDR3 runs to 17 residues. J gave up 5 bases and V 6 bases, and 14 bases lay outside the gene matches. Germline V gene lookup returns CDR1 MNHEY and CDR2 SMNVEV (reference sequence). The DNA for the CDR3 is TGTGCCAGCAGGACCGGGACAGGGTATCTTCTGGACAATGAGCAGTTCTTC. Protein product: CASRTGTGYLLDNEQFF.

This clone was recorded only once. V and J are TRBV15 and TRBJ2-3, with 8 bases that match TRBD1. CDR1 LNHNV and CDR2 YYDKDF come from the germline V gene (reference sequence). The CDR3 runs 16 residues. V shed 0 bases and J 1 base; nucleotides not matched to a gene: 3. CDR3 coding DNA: TGTGCCACCAGCAGAGATCAGGGGGCTGGCACAGATACGCAGTATTTT. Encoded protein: CATSRDQGAGTDTQYF.

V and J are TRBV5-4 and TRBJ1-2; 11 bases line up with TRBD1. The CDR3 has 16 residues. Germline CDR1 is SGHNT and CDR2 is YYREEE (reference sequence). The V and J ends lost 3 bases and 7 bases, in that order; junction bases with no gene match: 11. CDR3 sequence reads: CASSWDRGTGGSGYTF. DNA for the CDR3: TGTGCCAGCAGCTGGGACCGAGGGACAGGGGGAAGTGGCTACACCTTC.

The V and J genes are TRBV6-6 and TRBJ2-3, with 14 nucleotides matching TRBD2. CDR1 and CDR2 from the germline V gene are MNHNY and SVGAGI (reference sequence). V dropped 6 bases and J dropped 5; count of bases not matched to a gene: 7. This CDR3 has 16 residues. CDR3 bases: TGTGCCAGCAGGTCCACCGGGACTAGCGGGGGAGATACGCAGTATTTT. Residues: CASRSTGTSGGDTQYF.

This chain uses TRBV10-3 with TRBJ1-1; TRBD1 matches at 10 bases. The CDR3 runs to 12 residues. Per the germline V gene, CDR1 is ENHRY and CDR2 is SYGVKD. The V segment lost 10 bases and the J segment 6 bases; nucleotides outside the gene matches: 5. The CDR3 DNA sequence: TGTGCCACAGGAGGACAGGGGGCTGAAGCTTTCTTT. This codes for CATGGQGAEAFF.

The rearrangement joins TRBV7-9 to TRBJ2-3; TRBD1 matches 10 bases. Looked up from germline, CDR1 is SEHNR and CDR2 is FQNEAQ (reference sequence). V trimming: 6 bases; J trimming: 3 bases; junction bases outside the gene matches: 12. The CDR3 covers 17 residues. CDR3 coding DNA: TGTGCCAGCAGTACGAGCCGGACAGGGGGTAATACAGATACGCAGTATTTT. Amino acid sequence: CASSTSRTGGNTDTQYF. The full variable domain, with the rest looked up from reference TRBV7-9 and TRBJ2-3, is DTGVSQNPRHKITKRGQNVTFRCDPISEHNRLYWYRQTLGQGPEFLTYFQNEAQLEKSRLLSDRFSAERPKGSFSTLEIQRTEQGDSAMYLCASSTSRTGGNTDTQYFGPGTRLTVL.

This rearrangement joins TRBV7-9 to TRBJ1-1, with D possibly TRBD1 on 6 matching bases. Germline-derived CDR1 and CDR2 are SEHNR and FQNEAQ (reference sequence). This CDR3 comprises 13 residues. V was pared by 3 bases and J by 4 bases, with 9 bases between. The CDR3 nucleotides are TGTGCCAGCAGCTTGACAGGAGGCACTGAAGCTTTCTTT. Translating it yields CASSLTGGTEAFF.

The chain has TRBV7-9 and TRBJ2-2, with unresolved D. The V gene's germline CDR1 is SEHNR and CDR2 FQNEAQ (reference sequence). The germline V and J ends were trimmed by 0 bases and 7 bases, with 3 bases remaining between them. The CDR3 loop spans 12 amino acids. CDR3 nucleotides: TGTGCCAGCAGCTTAGCCTACGGGGAGCTGTTTTTT. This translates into CASSLAYGELFF.